Many counts were recorded for the clone carrying this T cell receptor beta chain. Its antigen is not identified. Primers used in a second PCR of about 7 to 12 cycles were a sample-barcoded 5' primer and a J-beta primer mix. In TCRdb, the 5' RACE reads were re-called with MiXCR into one record per CDR3 protein. Here the sample spans about 1.6 million distinct CDR3 sequences, around 36% being singletons. The sample comes from a study of blood T cells in healthy people across ages. From germline, CDR1 is MGHRA and CDR2 YSYEKL. The CDR3 consists of 15 residues. V lost 2 bases, J lost 0 bases, and 11 bases lay in between. Overall study results and limits: In long-lived donors, naive CD4+ cell counts and diversity exceeded those of aged donors.

RNA extraction gave at least 5 micrograms of total RNA per sample. The V call is TRBV4-1, the J call TRBJ2-7; D not certain. The receptor's source is a woman in her twenties or thirties in good health. Sequenced material: blood. CDR3 coding DNA: TGCGCCAGCAGCCAACTGCAGGTTAGCTCCTACGAGCAGTACTTC. It codes for CASSQLQVSSYEQYF.